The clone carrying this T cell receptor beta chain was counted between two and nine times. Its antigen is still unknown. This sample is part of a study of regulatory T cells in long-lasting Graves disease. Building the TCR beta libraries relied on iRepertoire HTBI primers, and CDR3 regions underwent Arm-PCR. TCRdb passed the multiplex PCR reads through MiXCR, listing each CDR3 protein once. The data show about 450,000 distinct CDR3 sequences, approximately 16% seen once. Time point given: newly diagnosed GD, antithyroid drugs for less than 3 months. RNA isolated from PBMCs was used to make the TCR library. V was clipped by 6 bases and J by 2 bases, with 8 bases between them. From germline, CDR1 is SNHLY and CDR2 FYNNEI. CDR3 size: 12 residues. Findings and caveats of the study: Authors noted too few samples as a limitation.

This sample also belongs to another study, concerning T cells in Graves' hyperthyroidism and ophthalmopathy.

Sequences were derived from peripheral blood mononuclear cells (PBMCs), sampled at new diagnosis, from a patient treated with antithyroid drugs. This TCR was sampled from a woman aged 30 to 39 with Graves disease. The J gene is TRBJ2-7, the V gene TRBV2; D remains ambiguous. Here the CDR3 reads CASRRAAYEQYF. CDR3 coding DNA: TGTGCCAGCAGAAGGGCGGCCTACGAGCAGTACTTC. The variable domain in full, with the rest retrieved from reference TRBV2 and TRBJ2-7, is EPEVTQTPSHQVTQMGQEVILRCVPISNHLYFYWYRQILGQKVEFLVSFYNNEISEKSEIFDDQFSVERPDGSNFTLKIRSTKLEDSAMYFCASRRAAYEQYFGPGTRLTVT.